This TCR beta chain originates from a study of technical replicates of blood from several donors. Trimming stripped 1 base from V and 4 bases from J, with 8 bases between. Germline CDR1 SGHRS, CDR2 YFSETQ. The CDR3 contains 13 residues. TCRdb's table, derived via immunoSEQ multiplex PCR, lists solely in-frame clones and lacks some. Here the sample spans approximately 93,000 clones, approximately 95% being singletons. V is TRBV5-1 and J is TRBJ1-1; D gene unclear. Source material: T cells isolated from PBMCs. This TCR was sampled from a human donor in good health. CDR3 sequence: CASSLMGSTEAFF. The CDR3 nucleotides are TGCGCCAGCAGCTTGATGGGGAGCACTGAAGCTTTCTTT.